Sequencing of this T cell receptor beta chain was carried out in a study of human T cells and chemical hapten exposure. Study-wide background: For sensitization, 2% DPC was applied to an approximately 2 cm by approximately 2 cm patch of upper inner arm skin.

Study outcomes and limitations: Expanded TCRs showed more large CDR3 clusters than pre-sensitization or healthy control sets.

TCRdb used MiXCR to reprocess the RACE reads, holding one entry per CDR3 protein. The sample holds approximately 320,000 distinct CDR3 sequences, about 5% seen once. Of note for this clonotype: Its antigen is not identified.

Time point denoted: pre-sensitization, week 0. Treatment here: therapeutic diphenylcyclopropenone sensitization with weekly scalp DPC. V was shortened by 2 bases and J by 4 bases, with 15 bases between the two germline ends. Germline assignment: CDR1 WNHNN and CDR2 SYGVQD (reference sequence). The CDR3 length is 17 residues. The material sequenced was whole blood, taken in connection with sensitization to the hapten diphenylcyclopropenone (DPC). This chain uses TRBV10-1 with TRBJ2-6; possibly TRBD1 or TRBD2 for D (5 bases each). The receptor's source is a woman between 18 and 30 years old with alopecia areata. Some clones in this sample may be carry-over from other donors' samples. DNA for the CDR3: TGCGCCAGCAGTGAGGAGTTGTGGGGACCCGGGGCCAACGTCCTGACTTTC. Protein product: CASSEELWGPGANVLTF.